This TCR beta chain was recovered during a study of shared clonotypes between healthy human individuals. About the study: For every donor, three CD4 naive, three CD4 memory, two CD8 naive and one CD8 memory plates were used.

A CD45RA+ naive subset and a CD45RA-negative memory subset were split from CD4+ cells. The study's findings and limits: The study sampled only blood, and tissue repertoires likely differ. When compared with the clonotypes that were shared by all four sorted-subset donors, the non-shared clonotypes turned out to have lower generation probabilities.

The assay was immunoSEQ multiplex PCR, and TCRdb's table has in-frame clones only and misses some. Of 2,500,000 or so clones listed, roughly 92% are singletons. Germline values: CDR1 SGHTA, CDR2 FQGNSA. The CDR3 extends over 14 amino acids. Trimming stripped 6 bases from V and 0 bases from J, with 8 bases between. About this clone: Its antigen is unknown.

V and J are TRBV7-2 and TRBJ2-2; D is perhaps TRBD1 (6 bases). The sequence was collected from a young man in good health. The sample comprised naive CD4+ T cells sorted from blood. The subset was: CD45RA+ positively selected. Written as DNA, the CDR3 is TGTGCCAGCAGACAGGGTGCGAACACCGGGGAGCTGTTTTTT. Residues: CASRQGANTGELFF.